This T cell receptor beta chain was identified in a study of OX40 agonist ivuxolimab in advanced cancers. As for the study in general: With ivuxolimab, an agonistic anti-OX40 (CD134) antibody, patients were treated. Those treated in dose escalation had hepatocellular carcinoma, melanoma, renal cell cancer or head and neck cancer. Overall study results and limits: Clonal expansion was among the lowest in partial responders at 0.1-3.0 mg/kg, especially CD8+.

The CDR3 loop spans 14 amino acids. The V and J ends lost 6 bases and 5 bases respectively, with 14 bases between them. Per germline, CDR1 MNHEY and CDR2 SMNVEV (reference sequence). The table lists this clone with a count of one. Its antigen is not known. TCRdb's copy holds only in-frame clones and misses some; the assay was immunoSEQ multiplex PCR. Of about 98,000 clones in the sample, approximately 93% are singletons; the top ten hold about 0.3%. This TCR was recovered from an adult with an advanced solid tumor such as melanoma, head and neck, liver or kidney cancer. The starting material was CD4+ or CD8+ T cells sorted from blood, obtained in a trial of the OX40 agonist ivuxolimab. The chain combines TRBV27 with TRBJ1-5; D is unclear. CDR3 nucleotides: TGTGCCAGCAGCCCAGTAAATCAGGATCAGCCCCAGCATTTT. Its translation: CASSPVNQDQPQHF.